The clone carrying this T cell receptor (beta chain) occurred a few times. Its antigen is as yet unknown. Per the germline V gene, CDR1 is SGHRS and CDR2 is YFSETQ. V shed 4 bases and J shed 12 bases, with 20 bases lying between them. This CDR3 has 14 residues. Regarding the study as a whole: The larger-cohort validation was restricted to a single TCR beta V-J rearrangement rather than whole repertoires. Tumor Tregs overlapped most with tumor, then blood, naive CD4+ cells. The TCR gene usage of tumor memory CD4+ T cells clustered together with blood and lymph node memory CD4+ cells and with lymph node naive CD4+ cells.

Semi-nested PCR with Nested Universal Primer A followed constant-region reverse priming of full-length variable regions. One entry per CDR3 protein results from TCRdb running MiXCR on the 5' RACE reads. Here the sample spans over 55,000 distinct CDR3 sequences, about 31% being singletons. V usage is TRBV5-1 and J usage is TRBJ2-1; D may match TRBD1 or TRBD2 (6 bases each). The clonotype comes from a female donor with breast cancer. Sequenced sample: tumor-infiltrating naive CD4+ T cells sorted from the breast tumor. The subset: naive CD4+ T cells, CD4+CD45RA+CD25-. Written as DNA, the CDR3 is TGCGCCAGCAGCCCGAGACAGGCTCCGGGGGTGCAGTTCTTC. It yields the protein CASSPRQAPGVQFF.